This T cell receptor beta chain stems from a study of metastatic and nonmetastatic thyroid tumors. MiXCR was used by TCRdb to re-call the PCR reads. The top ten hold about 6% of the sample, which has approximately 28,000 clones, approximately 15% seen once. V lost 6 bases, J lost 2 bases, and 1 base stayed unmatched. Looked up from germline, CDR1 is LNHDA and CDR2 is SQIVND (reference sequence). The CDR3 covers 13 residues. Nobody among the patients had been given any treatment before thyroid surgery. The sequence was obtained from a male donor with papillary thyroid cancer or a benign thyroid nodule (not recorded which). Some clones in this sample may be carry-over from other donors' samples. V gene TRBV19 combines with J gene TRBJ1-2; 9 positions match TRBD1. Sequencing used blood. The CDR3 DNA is TGTGCCAGTAGGGGACAGGGAAACTATGGCTACACCTTC. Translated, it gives CASRGQGNYGYTF. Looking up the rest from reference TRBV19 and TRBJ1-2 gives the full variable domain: DGGITQSPKYLFRKEGQNVTLSCEQNLNHDAMYWYRQDPGQGLRLIYYSQIVNDFQKGDIAEGYSVSREKKESFPLTVTSAQKNPTAFYLCASRGQGNYGYTFGSGTRLTVV.